This T cell receptor (beta chain) was sequenced for a study of CD8 T cells in Susac syndrome. Germline V gene data show CDR1 as MGHRA and CDR2 as YSYEKL. The CDR3 runs 21 residues. With 0 bases clipped from V and 0 bases from J, the junction kept 17 bases outside the gene matches. With random hexamers, reverse transcription was performed on roughly 0.45 to 1 ug of RNA. An immunoSEQ multiplex PCR amplified TCR beta CDR3 over 54 Vbeta and 13 Jbeta. TCRdb re-analysed the immunoSEQ multiplex PCR reads in MiXCR, keeping a single row per CDR3 protein. Of hundreds of thousands of distinct CDR3 sequences listed, roughly 85% are singletons.

The TCR sequence derives from a human donor with multiple sclerosis. The sample taken for sequencing was CD8+ T cells from PBMCs. The V and J genes are TRBV4-1 and TRBJ2-4; TRBD1 aligns across 7 bases. The CDR3 region has the DNA TGCGCCAGCAGCCAAGATCTGGGACAGATTATTTTAGACCTAGCCAAAAACATTCAGTACTTC. Protein product: CASSQDLGQIILDLAKNIQYF.